This T cell receptor beta chain is from a study of cytomegalovirus exposure and HLA in healthy donors. Study-wide context: Of approximately 400 genotyped donors, 70% to 85% clustered with self-reported Caucasian donors.

Points from the study as a whole: The authors later linked a missense DCLRE1C variant to TCR beta V- and J-gene trimming. Cytomegalovirus-associated status was assigned to about 150 TCR beta chains.

Both 60 Vbeta primers and 13 Jbeta primers went into the PCR. The assay was immunoSEQ multiplex PCR, and TCRdb's table has in-frame clones only and misses some. This table holds roughly 200,000 clones, 70% to 85% found once. Notes on this clone: Its specificity is not known.

The origin of this receptor is a woman in her thirties in good health and CMV-seropositive. Sequencing was carried out using PBMCs.

The CDR3 DNA follows: TGTGCCAGTAGCCCCAGGGGAGCACAGCCCCAGCATTTT. Translated: CASSPRGAQPQHF. This rearrangement joins TRBV19 to TRBJ1-5, with D tentatively TRBD1 (6 bases). The CDR3 covers 13 residues. Trimming left V 6 bases short and J 7 bases short, with 13 bases between. The germline CDR1 and CDR2 sequences are LNHDA and SQIVND (reference sequence).